This T cell receptor (beta chain) was identified in a study of regulatory T cells in long-lasting Graves disease. Study results and limitations: A greater number of public clonotypes (around 3,000) was shared by persistent patients than by new patients (roughly 880). Persistent disease was associated with favored TRBV28 usage and with favored use of TRBJ1-2 and TRBJ2-5.

This clonotype has at least ten counts. Its antigen is undetermined. Germline-derived CDR1 and CDR2 are MDHEN and SYDVKM. The CDR3 spans 15 residues. Trimming left V 4 bases short and J 5 bases short, with 12 bases between. Both iRepertoire HTBI primers and Arm-PCR of CDR3 regions were used to build the TCR beta libraries. In TCRdb, the multiplex PCR reads were re-called with MiXCR into one record per CDR3 protein. The repertoire holds 400,000 to 500,000 distinct CDR3 sequences, with under 25% as singletons. The time point was: persistent/refractory GD, antithyroid drugs over 5 years with positive TRAb. TCR sequences were obtained from RNA taken from PBMCs.

This clonotype originated in a female donor with Graves disease. The sequencing here drew on peripheral blood mononuclear cells (PBMCs), taken when the disease was refractory, from a patient treated with antithyroid drugs. J is TRBJ1-6 and V is TRBV28; D gene uncertain. The CDR3 region has the DNA TGTGCCAGCAGTTCGAACCAAGGAAATAATTCACCCCTCCACTTT. This encodes CASSSNQGNNSPLHF.